This T cell receptor (beta chain) was profiled in a study of blood T cells in healthy people across ages. The CDR3 length is 13 residues. The V end lost 5 bases, the J end lost 3 bases, and 11 bases lay between the germline ends. The germline V gene encodes CDR1 SEHNR and CDR2 FQNEAQ (reference sequence). A few counts support this clonotype. Its antigen is as yet unknown. Per sample, a minimum of 6 million PBMCs were isolated. Findings and limits, study-wide: Unsorted PBMCs ruled out conclusive naive versus antigen-experienced comparison. Long-lived donors had more naive CD4+ cells and higher diversity than aged donors. The unknown donor CMV status may have confounded expanded clonotype changes.

A second PCR of 7 to 11 cycles used a sample-barcoded 5' primer and a J-beta primer mix. TCRdb processed the 5' RACE reads anew with MiXCR; each CDR3 protein has one entry. The table includes 980,000 or so distinct CDR3 sequences, approximately 49% detected once. The sample comprised blood. This TCR was sampled from a man aged 25-45 years in good health. V and J are TRBV7-9 and TRBJ2-7, with D unresolved. The DNA of the CDR3 is TGTGCCAGCAGCCCCGACGGATACTACGAGCAGTACTTC. This encodes CASSPDGYYEQYF.